These 30 T cell receptor beta chains originate from one sample sequenced in a study of T cell responses to AZD1222 COVID-19 vaccine (dated by TCRdb to the early 2020s). The time point label here, explained by the study, means: baseline before first vaccination. The library was obtained by the immunoSEQ multiplex PCR assay. In TCRdb, the immuneACCESS table is reduced to in-frame sequences with V and J assigned. These tables do not hold every clone; where another copy was compared, an unresolved V gene accounts for under half, and the others remain unexplained. Present in this sample are 54,000 or so clones, around 89% of which were seen just once. The top ten clonotypes cover roughly 2% of the sample. This specimen consisted of peripheral blood, obtained on day 0 of AZD1222 vaccination. The source is an adult in good health.

V gene TRBV3-1 (or the pseudogene TRBV3-2) combines with J gene TRBJ2-2; maybe TRBD2 (6 bases). This CDR3 is 15 amino acids long. The germline gives CDR1 LGHDT, CDR2 YNNKEL (reference sequence). Trimming cost V 8 bases and J 13 bases, with 26 bases left between them. CDR3 residues: CASLPGGTVGRRLFF. CDR3 bases: TGTGCCAGCCTCCCCGGGGGTACGGTTGGAAGGCGGCTGTTTTTT.

This chain uses TRBV15 with TRBJ1-3, with a weak D call TRBD1 (6 bases). The CDR3 contains 17 residues. Trimming shortened V by 1 base and J by 4 bases, and 17 bases separated the two germline ends. Germline V gives CDR1 LNHNV, CDR2 YYDKDF (reference sequence). CDR3 in amino acids: CATSRGAVGQSGNTIYF. The CDR3 DNA is TGTGCCACCAGCAGAGGTGCCGTAGGACAGTCGGGAAACACCATATATTTT.

J is TRBJ1-6 and V is TRBV18; 9 positions agree with TRBD1. Germline CDR1 is KGHSH and CDR2 is LQKENI. J gave up 6 bases and V 3 bases, and 9 bases lay outside the gene matches. This CDR3 comprises 17 residues. As DNA, the CDR3 is TGTGCCAGCTCACCCCCGGGACAGGGAGGGCGTAATTCACCCCTCCACTTT. Translated: CASSPPGQGGRNSPLHF.

This chain uses TRBV10-3 with TRBJ1-4, with TRBD1 matching over 8 bases. The CDR3 covers 14 residues. The J segment lost 6 bases and the V segment lost 6 bases, leaving 6 bases of the junction unmatched. Per germline, CDR1 ENHRY and CDR2 SYGVKD. DNA for the CDR3: TGTGCCATCAGGAGAGGGACAGGAGATGAAAAACTGTTTTTT. It is translated as CAIRRGTGDEKLFF.

This chain joins TRBV19 and TRBJ1-1; D uncertain. Germline V gene sequence: CDR1 LNHDA, CDR2 SQIVND (reference sequence). The germline V and J ends were trimmed by 8 bases and 5 bases, with 9 bases remaining between them. This CDR3 is built from 11 residues. CDR3 in amino acids: CASRTFTEAFF. CDR3 nucleotide sequence: TGTGCCAGTCGAACGTTTACTGAAGCTTTCTTT.

The V gene is TRBV28, the J gene TRBJ2-5, with a possible D match to TRBD2 (5 bases). V lost 6 bases, J lost 2 bases, and 13 bases lay in between. The germline V gene has CDR1 MDHEN and CDR2 SYDVKM. The CDR3 is 14 residues long. This CDR3 reads CASRQPGEQETQYF. The CDR3 region has the DNA TGTGCCAGCAGACAACCCGGGGAGCAAGAGACCCAGTACTTC.

CDR3 coding DNA: TGTGCCAGCACCCATGGGGGGAGAGGTGAAAAACTGTTTTTT. Protein product: CASTHGGRGEKLFF. This chain links TRBV28 with TRBJ1-4, with a tentative D call TRBD1 (5 bases). V lost 7 bases and J lost 7, with 16 bases in between. The CDR3 runs 14 residues. Per the germline V gene, CDR1 is MDHEN and CDR2 is SYDVKM.

J is TRBJ1-4 and V is TRBV7-9; the match to TRBD1 covers 8 bases. V shed 5 bases and J 7 bases; nucleotides not matched to a gene: 6. Germline-derived CDR1 and CDR2 are SEHNR and FQNEAQ (reference sequence). The CDR3 spans 14 residues. The CDR3 DNA is TGTGCCAGCAGCCCACCGGGGACAGGTGAAAAACTGTTTTTT. As protein: CASSPPGTGEKLFF.

The J gene is TRBJ2-3, the V gene TRBV25-1; D is ambiguous. V was clipped by 0 bases and J by 5 bases, with 3 bases between them. Germline CDR1 MGHDK, CDR2 SYGVNS. The CDR3 has 12 amino acids. The CDR3 loop is CASSEYRDTQYF. The CDR3 DNA reads as TGTGCCAGCAGTGAATACAGAGATACGCAGTATTTT.

The chain is built from TRBV28 and TRBJ1-4, with TRBD1 as a possible D gene (5 bases). V was trimmed by 4 bases and J by 0 bases, leaving 6 bases between them. Germline CDR1 and CDR2: MDHEN and SYDVKM. CDR3 length equals 14 residues. The CDR3 reads CASSSTATNEKLFF. The CDR3 DNA reads TGTGCCAGCAGTTCGACAGCAACTAATGAAAAACTGTTTTTT. Full variable domain (remainder filled in from reference TRBV28 and TRBJ1-4): DVKVTQSSRYLVKRTGEKVFLECVQDMDHENMFWYRQDPGLGLRLIYFSYDVKMKEKGDIPEGYSVSREKKERFSLILESASTNQTSMYLCASSSTATNEKLFFGSGTQLSVL.

The CDR3 protein is CSPVTGGIQYF. CDR3 nucleotides: TGCAGTCCGGTCACCGGGGGCATTCAGTACTTC. The V gene is TRBV20-1, the J gene TRBJ2-4; TRBD2 might be the D (6 bases). V lost 8 bases and J lost 9, with 14 bases in between. The CDR3 sequence is 11 residues long. Germline V gives CDR1 DFQATT, CDR2 SNEGSKA (reference sequence).

The chain uses TRBV5-5 and TRBJ1-2; weak D call: TRBD1 (6 bases). CDR1 and CDR2 (germline): SGHKS, YYEKEE (reference sequence). This CDR3 contains 14 residues. V was shortened by 4 bases and J by 2 bases, with 12 bases between the two germline ends. CDR3 loop: CASSQGGGNYGYTF. In DNA form, the CDR3 reads TGTGCCAGCAGCCAAGGCGGGGGCAACTATGGCTACACCTTC.

This clone was seen just once. The chain links TRBV7-6 to TRBJ1-1; the D is unclear. The CDR3 totals 13 residues. In germline, CDR1 is SGHVS, CDR2 FNYEAQ. The ends were cut back, 0 bases at V and 1 base at J, with 3 bases in the middle. The CDR3 reads CASSLAENTEAFF. CDR3 sequence (DNA): TGTGCCAGCAGCTTAGCGGAGAACACTGAAGCTTTCTTT.

V and J are TRBV25-1 and TRBJ2-3; possible D gene TRBD2, 7 bases. Germline V CDR1 and CDR2: MGHDK, SYGVNS. This CDR3 is built from 18 residues. V lost 1 base to trimming and J lost 4 bases, with 21 bases between them. The CDR3 DNA is TGTGCCAGCAGTGAATCGGCGGGGGCGGTGGGTCTCGCAGATACGCAGTATTTT. Amino acid sequence: CASSESAGAVGLADTQYF.

The chain uses TRBV28 and TRBJ2-3; D may be TRBD1 or TRBD2 (5 bases each). Trimming stripped 3 bases from V and 2 bases from J, with 12 bases between. This CDR3 is 15 amino acids long. Germline CDR1 and CDR2: MDHEN and SYDVKM. CDR3 loop: CASSFTGPPTDTQYF. Written as DNA, the CDR3 is TGTGCCAGCAGTTTCACGGGACCGCCCACAGATACGCAGTATTTT.

The V gene is TRBV15, the J gene TRBJ1-1, with a possible D match to TRBD1 (5 bases). The V end lost 0 bases, the J end lost 0 bases, and 8 bases lay between the germline ends. Germline V gene sequence: CDR1 LNHNV, CDR2 YYDKDF (reference sequence). There are 15 residues in the CDR3. CDR3 in amino acids: CATSRDRGLNTEAFF. In DNA, the CDR3 is TGTGCCACCAGCAGAGATCGGGGGTTGAACACTGAAGCTTTCTTT.

The chain recombines TRBV6-2 or TRBV6-3 with TRBJ2-6, with 7 bases fitting TRBD1. This CDR3 spans 17 amino acids. J gave up 2 bases and V 5 bases, and 9 bases lay outside the gene matches. CDR1 is MNHEY and CDR2 is SVGEGT in the germline V gene. CDR3 amino acids: CASSDPTGRTGANVLTF. Here the CDR3 DNA reads TGTGCCAGCAGTGACCCGACAGGGAGAACTGGGGCCAACGTCCTGACTTTC.

This chain links TRBV6-5 with TRBJ1-2, with 8 bases lining up with TRBD1. J gave up 7 bases and V 6 bases, and 10 bases lay outside the gene matches. The germline V gene encodes CDR1 MNHEY and CDR2 SVGAGI. The CDR3 has 14 amino acids. The CDR3 spells CASRHGQGGLGYTF. The DNA of the CDR3 is TGTGCCAGCAGACACGGACAGGGAGGTCTTGGCTACACCTTC.

The chain couples TRBV2 to TRBJ1-4; perhaps TRBD1 as D (6 bases). Looked up from germline, CDR1 is SNHLY and CDR2 is FYNNEI. V was trimmed by 6 bases and J by 8 bases, leaving 19 bases between them. The CDR3 is made up of 15 amino acids. The CDR3 DNA reads as TGTGCCAGCAGAAACCAGGGACAACTGGGCGAAAAACTGTTTTTT. Translated: CASRNQGQLGEKLFF.

The chain recombines TRBV28 with TRBJ2-7; 9 bases fit TRBD1. The germline CDR1 and CDR2 sequences are MDHEN and SYDVKM. Trimming took 3 bases from V and 3 from J; bases not matched to a gene: 6. The CDR3 runs 15 residues. CDR3 bases: TGTGCCAGCAGTTTCTCCGGGACAGGGAACTACGAGCAGTACTTC. Protein product: CASSFSGTGNYEQYF.

The V call is TRBV27, the J call TRBJ2-3; D is perhaps TRBD1 (5 bases). Germline V gene lookup returns CDR1 MNHEY and CDR2 SMNVEV (reference sequence). The CDR3 is 14 amino acids. V was cut by 3 bases and J by 1 base, with 8 bases left in between. This chain's CDR3 is CASSFQGRTDTQYF. The CDR3 region has the DNA TGTGCCAGCAGTTTCCAGGGTCGCACAGATACGCAGTATTTT.

The chain carries TRBV15 and TRBJ2-7; 12 nucleotides agree with TRBD2. The CDR3 extends over 15 amino acids. The V gene end was trimmed by 0 bases and the J gene end by 4 bases; junction bases not matched to a gene: 1. Per the germline V gene, CDR1 is LNHNV and CDR2 is YYDKDF (reference sequence). CDR3 sequence: CATSRELAGGYEQYF. Written as DNA, the CDR3 is TGTGCCACCAGCAGAGAACTAGCGGGAGGATACGAGCAGTACTTC.

The rearrangement joins TRBV18 to TRBJ2-3; 7 nucleotides agree with TRBD1. The CDR3 has 15 residues. V shed 5 bases, J shed 0 bases, and the junction held 5 bases outside the gene matches. Germline V gene data show CDR1 as KGHSH and CDR2 as LQKENI. The CDR3 nucleotides read TGTGCCAGCTCATCAAGGGACAGTAGCACAGATACGCAGTATTTT. Residues: CASSSRDSSTDTQYF.

CDR3 sequence reads: CASTLHDSNQPQHF. The CDR3 nucleotides are TGTGCCAGCACCCTACACGATAGCAATCAGCCCCAGCATTTT. The V and J genes are TRBV5-8 and TRBJ1-5; no reliable D call. The germline V and J ends were trimmed by 6 bases and 0 bases, with 10 bases remaining between them. This CDR3 has 14 amino acids. Germline loops: CDR1 SGHTS, CDR2 YDEGEE. Full variable domain (outside the CDR3, taken from reference TRBV5-8 and TRBJ1-5): EAGVTQSPTHLIKTRGQQATLRCSPISGHTSVYWYQQALGLGLQFLLWYDEGEERNRGNFPPRFSGRQFPNYSSELNVNALELEDSALYLCASTLHDSNQPQHFGDGTRLSIL.

The V call is TRBV9, the J call TRBJ2-3; tentative D call: TRBD2 (6 bases). Germline V gene sequence: CDR1 SGDLS, CDR2 YYNGEE. There are 15 residues in the CDR3. The V end was cut by 0 bases, the J end by 1 base, with 9 bases between. CDR3 bases: TGTGCCAGCAGCGTAGATAGCGGCGGCACAGATACGCAGTATTTT. Residues: CASSVDSGGTDTQYF.

This chain uses TRBV14 with TRBJ1-2; TRBD1 is a possible D gene (6 bases). V lost 2 bases and J 5 bases, leaving 9 bases between the germline ends. This CDR3 is built from 13 residues. Germline-derived CDR1 and CDR2 are SGHDN and FVKESK. The CDR3, as DNA: TGTGCCAGCAGCCAAACAGGGAAGTATGGCTACACCTTC. It translates to CASSQTGKYGYTF.

The V gene is TRBV3-1 (or the pseudogene TRBV3-2), the J gene TRBJ1-5; D remains ambiguous. This CDR3 is built from 12 residues. Trimming shortened V by 3 bases and J by 5 bases, and 5 bases separated the two germline ends. The germline gives CDR1 LGHDT, CDR2 YNNKEL (reference sequence). CDR3 residues: CASSHGDQPQHF. For the CDR3, the DNA is TGTGCCAGCAGCCACGGTGATCAGCCCCAGCATTTT.

This clone was observed once. The chain joins TRBV6-5 to TRBJ2-7; D is unresolved. Germline CDR1 reads MNHEY; CDR2 reads SVGAGI. The CDR3 loop spans 16 amino acids. Trimming removed 0 bases at V and 0 bases at J, with 12 bases between. In DNA form, the CDR3 reads TGTGCCAGCAGTTACTCGACCGGGTCGTCCTCCTACGAGCAGTACTTC. Protein: CASSYSTGSSSYEQYF.

A single count supports this clone. This chain connects TRBV24-1 to TRBJ2-1; D assignment may be TRBD1 or TRBD2 (5 bases each). The CDR3 length is 13 residues. Trimming left V 3 bases short and J 14 bases short, with 16 bases between. CDR1 KGHDR and CDR2 SFDVKD come from the germline V gene. CDR3 in amino acids: CATSDNGGIEEFF. CDR3 nucleotide sequence: TGTGCCACCAGTGATAATGGGGGTATCGAGGAGTTCTTC.

In its sample, this clone was seen once. This sequence joins TRBV7-8 and TRBJ1-1; D is unclear. The CDR3 is 14 residues long. V shed 1 base and J shed 1 base, with 7 bases lying between them. Germline lookup yields CDR1 SGHVS and CDR2 FQNEAQ. CDR3 sequence reads: CASSLDGSNTEAFF. The CDR3 nucleotides are TGTGCCAGCAGCTTAGATGGGTCGAACACTGAAGCTTTCTTT.